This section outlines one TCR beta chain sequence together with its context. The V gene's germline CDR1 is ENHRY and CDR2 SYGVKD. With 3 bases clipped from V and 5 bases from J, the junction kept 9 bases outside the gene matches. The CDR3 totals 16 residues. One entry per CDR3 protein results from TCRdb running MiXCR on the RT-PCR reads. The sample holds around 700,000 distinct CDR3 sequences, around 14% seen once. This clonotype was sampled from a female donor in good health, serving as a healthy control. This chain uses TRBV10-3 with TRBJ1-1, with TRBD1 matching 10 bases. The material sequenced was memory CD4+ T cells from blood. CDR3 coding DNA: TGTGCCATCAGTGACCCCGGGACAGGGGAGGTGACTGAAGCTTTCTTT. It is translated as CAISDPGTGEVTEAFF.